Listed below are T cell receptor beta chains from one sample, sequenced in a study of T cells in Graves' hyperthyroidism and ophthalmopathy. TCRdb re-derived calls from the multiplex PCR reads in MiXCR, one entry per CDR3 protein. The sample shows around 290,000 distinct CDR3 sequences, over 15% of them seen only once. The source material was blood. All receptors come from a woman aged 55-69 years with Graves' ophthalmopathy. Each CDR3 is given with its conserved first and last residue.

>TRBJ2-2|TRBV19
CASSWASGGQNTGELFF
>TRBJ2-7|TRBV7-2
CASSLRLGELSSYEQYF
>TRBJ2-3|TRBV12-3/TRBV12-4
CASSLGQNTDTQYF
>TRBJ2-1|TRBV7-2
CASSPTGVYNEQFF
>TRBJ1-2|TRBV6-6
CASSYSGWGYTF
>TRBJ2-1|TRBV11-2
CASSPGTSGGAGEQFF
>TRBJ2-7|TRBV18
CASAQTGGEQYF
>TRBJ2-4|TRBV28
CASSPRDRGHPLAKNIQYF
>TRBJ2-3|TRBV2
CASSTGSTDTQYF
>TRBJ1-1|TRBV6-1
CASSPGRDLVNTEAFF
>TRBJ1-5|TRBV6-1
CASRDRGNSNQPQHF
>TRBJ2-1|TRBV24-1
CATSDPGQGLYNEQFF
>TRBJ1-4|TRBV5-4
CASSTGGAANEKLFF
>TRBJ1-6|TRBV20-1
CSARDQGTAGGALHF
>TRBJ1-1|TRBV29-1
CSVDRDRGTEAFF
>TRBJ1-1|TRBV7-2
CASSLRMGGLAFF
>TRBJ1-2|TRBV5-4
CASSLGGKSYGYTF
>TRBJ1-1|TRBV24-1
CATGDPNTEAFF
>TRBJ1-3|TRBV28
CASSSFWELKGNTIYF
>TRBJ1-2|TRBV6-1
CASAGRGAGDYGYTF
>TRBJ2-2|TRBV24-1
CATSSSRGATGELFF
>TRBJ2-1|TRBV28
CASSLWGHEQFF
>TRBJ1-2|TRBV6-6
CASSYSSRNYGYTF
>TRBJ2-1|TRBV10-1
CASSGGLINNEQFF
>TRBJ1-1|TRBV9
CASSVGAGQGLATEAFF
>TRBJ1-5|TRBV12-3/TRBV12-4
CASSSTGNQPQHF
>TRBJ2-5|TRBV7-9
CASSFPLEGWETQYF
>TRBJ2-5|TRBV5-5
CASSRRGDREETQYF